A few counts support the clone carrying this T cell receptor beta chain. The antigen is unknown. V shed 1 base and J shed 0 bases, with 15 bases lying between them. The CDR3 has 18 amino acids. CDR1 is SGHVS, CDR2 FNYEAQ, per germline. TCR beta libraries were prepared from cDNA with unique molecular identifiers. Input populations of 1 to 10 million T cells gave rise to around 480,000 cDNA molecules. Via MiXCR, TCRdb re-called the PCR reads, giving one row per CDR3 protein. The sample holds approximately 730,000 distinct CDR3 sequences; 40% to 55% are singletons and the top ten take roughly 4.9%. These data are taken from a study of post-analysis software for immune sequencing data. Whole-study context: Included courses were relapsing-remitting and secondary progressive multiple sclerosis; progressive-relapsing multiple sclerosis was also included. General study points: Compared with controls, patients showed significantly lower normalized Chao1 diversity. Elevated frequency relative to controls characterized several TRBV segments in patients, TRBV5-6, TRBV5-1 and TRBV20-1 among them.

The TCR sequence derives from a girl between 5 and 17 years old with multiple sclerosis. Sequenced sample: blood. The chain joins TRBV7-6 to TRBJ2-2; D call uncertain. The CDR3 loop is CASSLEQPLFANTGELFF. The CDR3 DNA follows: TGTGCCAGCAGCTTAGAACAGCCCTTGTTCGCGAACACCGGGGAGCTGTTTTTT.